This TCR beta chain originates from a study of blood T cell repertoires in COVID-19. At the level of the study: Collection of acute and convalescent COVID-19 samples took place in the United States, Italy and Spain. PBMCs, B-cell-depleted T cells, or T cells were the source of the cDNA or gDNA that made up the material.

Germline V gene lookup returns CDR1 MNHEY and CDR2 SVGAGI. The CDR3 runs to 16 residues. The V end was cut by 2 bases, the J end by 7 bases, with 18 bases between. Assay used: immunoSEQ multiplex PCR; TCRdb lists only in-frame clones, some missing. The table lists about 100,000 clones, about 91% of them singletons. This receptor was identified in a human donor in a cohort sampled during active COVID-19. The chain employs TRBV6-5 and TRBJ2-1; D remains ambiguous. Specimen: peripheral blood. The CDR3 DNA follows: TGTGCCAGCAGTTACGGCTCAGGCCTCCGGCGAAATGAGCAGTTCTTC. It codes for CASSYGSGLRRNEQFF.